Reported below is one T cell receptor beta chain. The source of the sample is a study of blood T cell repertoires in COVID-19. Study-wide background: Nucleic acid was either cDNA or gDNA, and it came from T cells, B-cell-depleted T cells, or PBMCs.

This table comes from immunoSEQ multiplex PCR, and its TCRdb copy is limited to in-frame clones, with some not included. Of about 330,000 clones in the sample, around 90% are singletons; the top ten hold 15% to 20%. The length of the CDR3 is 14 residues. Per the germline V gene, CDR1 is MNHEY and CDR2 is SVGAGI. V lost 7 bases, J lost 3 bases, and 8 bases stayed unmatched. The chain combines TRBV6-5 with TRBJ2-5, with TRBD2 matching 7 bases. Sequencing was done on a sample of PBMCs or T cells enriched from blood (not recorded which). The receptor comes from a woman in her thirties who had recovered from COVID-19. The CDR3 DNA reads TGTGCCAGCACCGGAGGGCTAGCGGAAGAGACCCAGTACTTC. Amino acids: CASTGGLAEETQYF.